This is a list of T cell receptor beta chains from one sample in a study of regulatory T cells in long-lasting Graves disease. TCRdb redid the calling of the multiplex PCR reads with MiXCR, one entry per CDR3 protein. This sample has roughly 530,000 distinct CDR3 sequences; about 16% occur once, and the top ten carry about 25%. This same sample was also part of a study on T cells in Graves' hyperthyroidism and ophthalmopathy.

Sequencing was performed on peripheral blood mononuclear cells (PBMCs), taken at new diagnosis, from a patient treated with antithyroid drugs. Receptor source: a woman aged 35-65 years with Graves disease. Both conserved end residues are part of each CDR3. Fields, in order: D gene, clone size, J gene, V gene, CDR3 protein, CDR3 DNA. D genes are given only for firm matches. Not every row has a clone size; where given, it reads once, few, many or a size class.

-,many,TRBJ1-1,TRBV13,CASSLDRALAEAFF,TGTGCCAGCAGCTTAGACAGGGCCTTGGCTGAAGCTTTCTTT
TRBD1,many,TRBJ2-5,TRBV2,CASSGDRQQETQYF,TGTGCCAGCAGCGGGGACAGACAACAAGAGACCCAGTACTTC
-,-,TRBJ2-2,TRBV7-9,CASSLWQGNTGELFF,TGTGCCAGCAGCTTATGGCAGGGGAACACCGGGGAGCTGTTTTTT
TRBD1,many,TRBJ1-1,TRBV16,CASSQRQGGISGTEAFF,TGTGCCAGCAGCCAAAGGCAGGGGGGGATCTCCGGCACTGAAGCTTTCTTT
-,-,TRBJ1-3,TRBV19,CASRPGLKNTIYF,TGTGCCAGTAGGCCGGGCCTTAAAAACACCATATATTTT
-,few,TRBJ2-7,TRBV6-1,CASSERLETGGYEQYF,TGTGCCAGCAGTGAGAGACTAGAGACAGGAGGCTACGAGCAGTACTTC
-,many,TRBJ1-1,TRBV18,CASFTSSVNTEAFF,TGTGCCAGCTTCACCAGTTCAGTGAACACTGAAGCTTTCTTT
-,many,TRBJ1-2,TRBV6-1,CASSDTNYGYTF,TGTGCCAGCAGTGACACTAACTATGGCTACACCTTC
-,few,TRBJ1-5,TRBV2,CASSERHPNQPQHF,TGTGCCAGCAGTGAACGGCACCCCAATCAGCCCCAGCATTTT
TRBD1,many,TRBJ2-2,TRBV6-1,CASTNDRGYGELFF,TGTGCCAGCACCAACGACAGGGGCTACGGGGAGCTGTTTTTT
TRBD1,many,TRBJ2-7,TRBV5-1,CASSSTGGYEQYF,TGTGCCAGCAGCTCAACAGGGGGCTACGAGCAGTACTTC
TRBD1,few,TRBJ1-1,TRBV7-9,CASSPQGDRANTEAFF,TGTGCCAGCAGCCCCCAAGGGGACAGGGCGAACACTGAAGCTTTCTTT
-,few,TRBJ2-5,TRBV5-1,CASSFLGLETQYF,TGCGCCAGCAGCTTCTTAGGATTGGAGACCCAGTACTTC
-,few,TRBJ1-3,TRBV7-9,CASSLGPGKTSGNTIYF,TGTGCCAGCAGCTTGGGTCCCGGAAAGACCTCTGGAAACACCATATATTTT
-,many,TRBJ2-4,TRBV12-3/TRBV12-4,CASSPGERAKNIQYF,TGTGCCAGCAGTCCAGGGGAGAGGGCCAAAAACATTCAGTACTTC
-,few,TRBJ2-1,TRBV20-1,CSARGLGNEQFF,TGCAGTGCTAGGGGCCTTGGGAATGAGCAGTTCTTC
TRBD1,-,TRBJ1-1,TRBV4-1,CASTETGGTEVFF,TGCGCCAGCACCGAGACAGGGGGCACTGAAGTTTTCTTT
-,few,TRBJ2-1,TRBV20-1,CSAPGIEQFF,TGCAGTGCTCCCGGAATCGAGCAGTTCTTC
-,-,TRBJ1-5,TRBV2,CASSDVREDQPQHF,TGTGCCAGCAGTGATGTCCGGGAGGATCAGCCCCAGCATTTT
TRBD2,few,TRBJ2-1,TRBV29-1,CSVESRGGKGPYNEQFF,TGCAGCGTTGAAAGTCGGGGGGGAAAGGGGCCTTACAATGAGCAGTTCTTC
-,-,TRBJ2-1,TRBV6-2/TRBV6-3,CASRRAGGVVYNEQFF,TGTGCCAGCAGACGAGCGGGCGGGGTGGTCTACAATGAGCAGTTCTTC
-,few,TRBJ2-1,TRBV11-2,CASSSYYEQFF,TGTGCCAGCAGTTCTTATTATGAGCAGTTCTTC
-,-,TRBJ1-3,TRBV18,CASSPMAGSGNTIYF,TGTGCCAGCTCACCCATGGCCGGCTCTGGAAACACCATATATTTT
TRBD1,-,TRBJ2-3,TRBV19,CASSTARDRGLTDTQYF,TGTGCCAGTAGTACCGCCCGGGACAGGGGGCTCACAGATACGCAGTATTTT
-,-,TRBJ1-2,TRBV27,CASSSGVPYGYTF,TGTGCCAGCAGTTCCGGGGTCCCCTATGGCTACACCTTC
-,-,TRBJ2-2,TRBV20-1,CSAHDWTGELFF,TGCAGTGCTCATGACTGGACCGGGGAGCTGTTTTTT
-,-,TRBJ2-6,TRBV25-1,CASSEWGSSGANVLTF,TGTGCCAGCAGTGAATGGGGCAGCTCTGGGGCCAACGTCCTGACTTTC